This TCR beta chain stems from a study of CD8 T cells in ankylosing spondylitis. With V trimmed by 5 bases and J by 4 bases, 6 bases remained unmatched. CDR3 length: 15 residues. Germline CDR1 is SNHLY and CDR2 is FYNNEI. Quantitative 5'-RACE with molecular barcodes was used to make the TCR beta libraries. TCRdb recomputed calls from the 5' RACE reads with MiXCR, one row per CDR3 protein. This sample carries about 200,000 distinct CDR3 sequences, about 13% of them seen once, and the ten largest clones take approximately 15%. Note on this clonotype: No antigen is known for it.

Study-wide points: Matched ankylosing spondylitis synovial fluid reportedly contained a significantly enriched population of disease-linked clones. The disease-linked clones had a CD8+ phenotype and low blood frequencies. Blood of patients with ankylosing spondylitis appeared to be characterized by a TCR beta motif of about 8 highly homologous variants.

The sample consisted of blood, either unsorted or a sorted T cell fraction (not recorded which). This chain connects TRBV2 to TRBJ2-2, with 8 positions matching TRBD2. The TCR was taken from a male donor with ankylosing spondylitis or in good health (not recorded which). The CDR3, as DNA: TGTGCCAGCAGTCCAGCGGGAGTCACCACCGGGGAGCTGTTTTTT. This codes for CASSPAGVTTGELFF.